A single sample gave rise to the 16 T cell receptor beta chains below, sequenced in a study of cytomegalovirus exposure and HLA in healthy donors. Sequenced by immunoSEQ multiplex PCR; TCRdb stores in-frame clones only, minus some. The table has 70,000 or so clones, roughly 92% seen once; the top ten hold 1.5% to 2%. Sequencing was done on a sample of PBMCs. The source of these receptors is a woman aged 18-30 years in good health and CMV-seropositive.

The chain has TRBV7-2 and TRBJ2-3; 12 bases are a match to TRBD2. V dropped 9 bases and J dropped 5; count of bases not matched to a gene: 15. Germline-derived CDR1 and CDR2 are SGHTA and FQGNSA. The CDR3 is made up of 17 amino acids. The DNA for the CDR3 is TGTGCCAGTCCCGGGGTTTCTAGCGGGGGGGCCGGAGATACGCAGTATTTT. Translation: CASPGVSSGGAGDTQYF.

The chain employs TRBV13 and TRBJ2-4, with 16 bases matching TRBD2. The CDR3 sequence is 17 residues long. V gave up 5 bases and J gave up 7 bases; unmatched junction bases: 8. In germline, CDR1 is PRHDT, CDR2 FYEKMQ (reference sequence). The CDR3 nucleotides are TGTGCCAGCAGCACCCGGGGACTAGCGGGAGGGGAGAACATTCAGTACTTC. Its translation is CASSTRGLAGGENIQYF.

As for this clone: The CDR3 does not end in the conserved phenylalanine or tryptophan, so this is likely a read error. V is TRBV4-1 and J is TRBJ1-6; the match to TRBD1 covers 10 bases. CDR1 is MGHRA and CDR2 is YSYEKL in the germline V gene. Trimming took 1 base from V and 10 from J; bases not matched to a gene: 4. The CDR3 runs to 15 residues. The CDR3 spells CASSQGTGGGSPLHL. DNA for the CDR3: TGCGCCAGCAGCCAAGGGACAGGGGGAGGATCACCCCTCCACCTT.

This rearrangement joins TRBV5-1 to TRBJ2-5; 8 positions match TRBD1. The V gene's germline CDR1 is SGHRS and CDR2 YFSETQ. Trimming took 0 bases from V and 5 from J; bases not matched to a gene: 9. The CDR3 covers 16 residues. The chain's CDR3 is CASSLDGPGGIETQYF. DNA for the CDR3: TGCGCCAGCAGCTTGGATGGCCCAGGGGGCATTGAGACCCAGTACTTC.

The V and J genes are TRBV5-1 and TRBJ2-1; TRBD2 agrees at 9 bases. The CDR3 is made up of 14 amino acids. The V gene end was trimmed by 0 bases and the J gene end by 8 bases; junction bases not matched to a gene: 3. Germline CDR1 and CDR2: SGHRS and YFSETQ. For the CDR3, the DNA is TGCGCCAGCAGCTTGGAGGGACTAGCATATGAGCAGTTCTTC. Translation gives CASSLEGLAYEQFF.

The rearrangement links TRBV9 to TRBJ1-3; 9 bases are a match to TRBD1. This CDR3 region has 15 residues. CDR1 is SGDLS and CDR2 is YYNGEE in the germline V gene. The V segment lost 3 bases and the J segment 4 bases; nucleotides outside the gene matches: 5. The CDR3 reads CASSATGGSGNTIYF. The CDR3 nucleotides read TGTGCCAGCAGCGCTACAGGGGGCTCGGGAAACACCATATATTTT.

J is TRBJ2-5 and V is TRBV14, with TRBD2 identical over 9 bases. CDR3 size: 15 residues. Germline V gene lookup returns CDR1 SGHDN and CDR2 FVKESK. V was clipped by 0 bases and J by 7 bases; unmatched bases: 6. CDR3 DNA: TGTGCCAGCAGCCAAGAACGTAGCGGGAGTGGGACCCAGTACTTC. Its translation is CASSQERSGSGTQYF.

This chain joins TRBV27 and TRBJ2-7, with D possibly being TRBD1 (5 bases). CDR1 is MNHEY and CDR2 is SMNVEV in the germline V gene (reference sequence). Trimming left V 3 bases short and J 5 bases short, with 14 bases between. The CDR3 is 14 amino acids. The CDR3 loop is CASSFWGPTDEQYF. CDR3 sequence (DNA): TGTGCCAGCAGTTTCTGGGGCCCCACCGACGAGCAGTACTTC.

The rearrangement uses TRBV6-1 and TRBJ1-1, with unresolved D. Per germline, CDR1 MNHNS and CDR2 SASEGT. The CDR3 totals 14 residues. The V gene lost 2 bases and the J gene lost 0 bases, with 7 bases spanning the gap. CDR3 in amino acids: CASSEPFLNTEAFF. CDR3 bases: TGTGCCAGCAGTGAACCGTTTCTGAACACTGAAGCTTTCTTT.

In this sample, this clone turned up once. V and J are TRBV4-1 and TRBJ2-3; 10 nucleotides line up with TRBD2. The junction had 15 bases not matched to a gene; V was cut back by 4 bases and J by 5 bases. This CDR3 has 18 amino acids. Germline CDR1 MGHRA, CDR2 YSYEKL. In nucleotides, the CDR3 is TGCGCCAGCAGCCCACCAGCGGGAGGGCCTCCAACAGGAGATACGCAGTATTTT. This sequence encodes CASSPPAGGPPTGDTQYF.

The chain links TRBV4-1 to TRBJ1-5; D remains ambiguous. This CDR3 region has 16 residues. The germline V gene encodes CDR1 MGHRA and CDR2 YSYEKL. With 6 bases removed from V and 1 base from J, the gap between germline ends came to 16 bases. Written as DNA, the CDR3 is TGCGCCAGCAGTTGGCAGGTCGGGGAAAGCAATCAGCCCCAGCATTTT. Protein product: CASSWQVGESNQPQHF.

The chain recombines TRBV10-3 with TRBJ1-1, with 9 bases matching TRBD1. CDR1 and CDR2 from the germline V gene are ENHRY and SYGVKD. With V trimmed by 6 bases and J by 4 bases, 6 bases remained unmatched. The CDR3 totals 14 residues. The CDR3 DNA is TGTGCCATCAGCCGGGGACAGGGAAGCACTGAAGCTTTCTTT. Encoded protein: CAISRGQGSTEAFF.

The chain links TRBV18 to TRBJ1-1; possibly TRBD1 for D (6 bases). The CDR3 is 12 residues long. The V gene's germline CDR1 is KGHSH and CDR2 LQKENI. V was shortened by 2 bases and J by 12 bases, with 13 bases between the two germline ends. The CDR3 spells CASSPGQSKTFF. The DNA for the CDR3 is TGTGCCAGCTCACCAGGACAGTCCAAAACTTTCTTT.

The CDR3 spells CASSQEVAGSLPDTQYF. CDR3 bases: TGCGCCAGCAGCCAAGAGGTAGCGGGATCGCTTCCAGATACGCAGTATTTT. The chain links TRBV4-1 to TRBJ2-3, with TRBD2 matching 8 bases. V shed 0 bases, J shed 4 bases, and the junction held 9 bases outside the gene matches. This CDR3 region has 17 residues. CDR1 is MGHRA and CDR2 is YSYEKL in the germline V gene.

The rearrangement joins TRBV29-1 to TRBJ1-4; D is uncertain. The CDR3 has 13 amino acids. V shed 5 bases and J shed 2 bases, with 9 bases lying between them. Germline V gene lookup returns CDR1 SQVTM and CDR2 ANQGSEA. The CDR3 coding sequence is TGCAGCGTTATATTAGTTACTAATGAAAAACTGTTTTTT. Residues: CSVILVTNEKLFF.

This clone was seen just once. The CDR3 DNA reads TGTGCCAGCAGCTTAGATCAGGGCGGAACTGAAGCTTTCTTT. Encoded protein: CASSLDQGGTEAFF. The rearrangement links TRBV11-2 to TRBJ1-1; the D gene is possibly TRBD1 (5 bases). CDR1 SGHAT and CDR2 FQNNGV come from the germline V gene. V lost 0 bases and J lost 5, with 10 bases in between. This CDR3 has 14 amino acids.